The 14 T cell receptor beta chains given below trace back to one sample, sequenced in a study of T cells in localized non-small cell lung cancer. Produced via immunoSEQ multiplex PCR; TCRdb's table is partial and in-frame only. The data show about 56,000 clones, 80% to 90% seen once. The source was peripheral blood, collected before any cancer treatment. These TCRs come from a woman between 35 and 70 years old with stage I lung adenocarcinoma.

The chain couples TRBV27 to TRBJ1-1, with unresolved D. V lost 3 bases and J lost 7, with 12 bases in between. CDR3 length: 13 amino acids. CDR1 is MNHEY and CDR2 is SMNVEV in the germline V gene (reference sequence). CDR3 in amino acids: CASSFQGRGEAFF. The DNA for the CDR3 is TGTGCCAGCAGTTTTCAAGGGAGAGGTGAAGCTTTCTTT.

This clone came up a few times. The chain is built from TRBV6-1 and TRBJ1-4; D may be TRBD1 (6 bases). The CDR3 sequence is 19 residues long. V was trimmed by 0 bases and J by 4 bases, leaving 21 bases between them. Germline CDR1 and CDR2: MNHNS and SASEGT. In DNA form, the CDR3 reads TGTGCCAGCAGTGAAGCCACAGCCCCGGGGGGCCTCCTTAATGAAAAACTGTTTTTT. Translation gives CASSEATAPGGLLNEKLFF.

This chain connects TRBV19 to TRBJ1-2, with TRBD1 identical over 10 bases. This CDR3 is 14 amino acids long. Looked up from germline, CDR1 is LNHDA and CDR2 is SQIVND (reference sequence). J gave up 7 bases and V 7 bases, and 9 bases lay outside the gene matches. CDR3 region: CASIRDRGDGGYTF. The DNA for the CDR3 is TGTGCCAGTATTCGGGACAGGGGAGACGGTGGCTACACCTTC.

DNA for the CDR3: TGCGCCAGCAGTTCCCCCCCGGGCCTAGGGGCCCCTGAAGCTTTCTTT. Amino acids: CASSSPPGLGAPEAFF. The chain employs TRBV4-1 and TRBJ1-1; tentatively, D is TRBD1 (5 bases). V was pared by 6 bases and J by 6 bases, with 23 bases between. This CDR3 has 16 amino acids. Germline CDR1 reads MGHRA; CDR2 reads YSYEKL.

The chain carries TRBV28 and TRBJ1-4, with TRBD1 identical over 9 bases. The ends lost 2 bases at V and 9 bases at J; junction bases unmatched: 7. The CDR3 runs 15 residues. Germline CDR1 is MDHEN and CDR2 is SYDVKM. The CDR3: CASSLRDRVKKKLFF. The DNA of the CDR3 is TGTGCCAGCAGTTTAAGGGACAGGGTGAAAAAAAAACTGTTTTTT.

This chain joins TRBV5-1 and TRBJ2-7; tentatively, D is TRBD2 (5 bases). With 0 bases removed from V and 6 bases from J, the gap between germline ends came to 10 bases. Germline CDR1 and CDR2: SGHRS and YFSETQ. The CDR3 totals 13 residues. The CDR3 reads CASSLVGGGEQYF. CDR3 DNA: TGCGCCAGCAGCTTGGTAGGAGGAGGCGAGCAGTACTTC.

This rearrangement joins TRBV19 to TRBJ2-5; 7 bases are shared with TRBD1. This CDR3 is 13 amino acids long. CDR1 is LNHDA and CDR2 is SQIVND in the germline V gene (reference sequence). The trim removed 4 bases at V and 4 bases at J, leaving 3 bases unmatched. The CDR3 region is CASSNNRGETQYF. In nucleotides, the CDR3 is TGTGCCAGTAGTAATAACAGGGGAGAGACCCAGTACTTC.

This clone has a single count. The chain has TRBV28 and TRBJ1-2; 8 bases line up with TRBD1. Germline V gives CDR1 MDHEN, CDR2 SYDVKM. V shed 5 bases and J 0 bases; nucleotides not matched to a gene: 5. The length of the CDR3 is 15 residues. CDR3 region: CASSPDRATNYGYTF. The CDR3 bases are TGTGCCAGCAGTCCGGACAGGGCTACTAACTATGGCTACACCTTC.

The chain employs TRBV7-6 and TRBJ1-5, with 8 bases identical to TRBD1. Trimming took 5 bases from V and 2 from J; bases not matched to a gene: 5. The CDR3 covers 15 residues. The germline V gene has CDR1 SGHVS and CDR2 FNYEAQ. CDR3 DNA: TGTGCCAGCAGCGTCGGACAGGGCCGCAATCAGCCCCAGCATTTT. Protein: CASSVGQGRNQPQHF.

This clone was counted once. The V call is TRBV18, the J call TRBJ2-3; D uncertain. This CDR3 is 12 amino acids long. V lost 1 base, J lost 5 bases, and 4 bases lay in between. Looked up from germline, CDR1 is KGHSH and CDR2 is LQKENI. In DNA, the CDR3 is TGTGCCAGCTCACCACAAAGAGATACGCAGTATTTT. Amino acids: CASSPQRDTQYF.

The V gene is TRBV7-9, the J gene TRBJ1-2, with D possibly being TRBD1 (5 bases). This CDR3 comprises 14 residues. Germline V gene data show CDR1 as SEHNR and CDR2 as FQNEAQ (reference sequence). V was pared by 1 base and J by 3 bases, with 9 bases between. This chain's CDR3 is CASSLVGADYGYTF. The CDR3 DNA is TGTGCCAGCAGCTTAGTTGGGGCAGACTATGGCTACACCTTC.

The genes are TRBV5-6 and TRBJ1-2, with 12 bases matching TRBD1. This CDR3 contains 15 residues. CDR1 is SGHDT and CDR2 is YYEEEE in the germline V gene. Unmatched junction bases numbered 8, after V lost 3 bases and J lost 8 bases. CDR3 nucleotides: TGTGCCAGCAGCTATCCGGGACAGGGGGCAAGAGGCTACACCTTC. Amino acid sequence: CASSYPGQGARGYTF.

This rearrangement joins TRBV6-5 to TRBJ2-7, with 7 bases aligning to TRBD1. The junction had 4 bases not matched to a gene; V was cut back by 5 bases and J by 3 bases. The CDR3 runs to 13 residues. The germline V gene has CDR1 MNHEY and CDR2 SVGAGI. This CDR3 is CASSHGTDYEQYF. In DNA form, the CDR3 reads TGTGCCAGCAGTCATGGGACAGACTACGAGCAGTACTTC.

The chain joins TRBV6-6 to TRBJ2-1; 9 bases are a match to TRBD2. The CDR3 has 15 residues. V gave up 5 bases and J gave up 4 bases; unmatched junction bases: 6. CDR1 MNHNY and CDR2 SVGAGI come from the germline V gene (reference sequence). The CDR3 loop is CASSAPSGDYNEQFF. The CDR3 bases are TGTGCCAGCAGTGCGCCTAGCGGGGATTACAATGAGCAGTTCTTC.